This is a list of T cell receptor beta chains from one sample in a study of cytomegalovirus exposure and HLA in healthy donors. Using immunoSEQ multiplex PCR, the repertoire was profiled, and TCRdb retains in-frame clones only, with some absent. This table holds 120,000 or so clones, 65% to 90% found once. Sequencing was performed on PBMCs. These receptors originate from a male donor in good health and CMV-seropositive. Both conserved end residues are part of each CDR3. The order of the fields is J gene, clone size, CDR3 length, V gene, D gene, CDR3 protein, CDR3 DNA. The D gene is left open where the match is weak. A row's size may be missing; if present it is once, few, many or a size class.

J: TRBJ1-6; size: -; length: 15; V: TRBV7-3; D: TRBD1; CDR3: CASSLNRGDNSPLHF; DNA: TGTGCCAGCAGCTTAAACAGGGGGGATAATTCACCCCTCCACTTT
J: TRBJ2-2; size: few; length: 12; V: TRBV29-1; D: -; CDR3: CSVVGETGELFF; DNA: TGCAGCGTTGTAGGGGAAACCGGGGAGCTGTTTTTT
J: TRBJ1-2; size: -; length: 15; V: TRBV13; D: -; CDR3: CASSPGRGLNYGYTF; DNA: TGTGCCAGCAGCCCAGGAAGGGGCTTAAACTATGGCTACACCTTC
J: TRBJ2-5; size: -; length: 17; V: TRBV10-3; D: TRBD2; CDR3: CAISSIGVREGEETQYF; DNA: TGTGCCATCAGTTCAATTGGAGTGCGGGAGGGGGAAGAGACCCAGTACTTC
J: TRBJ2-2; size: -; length: 18; V: TRBV7-9; D: TRBD2; CDR3: CASSSTPGGHGDTGELFF; DNA: TGTGCCAGCAGCTCAACGCCGGGGGGGCACGGGGACACCGGGGAGCTGTTTTTT
J: TRBJ2-1; size: -; length: 14; V: TRBV28; D: -; CDR3: CASSPAGRYNEQFF; DNA: TGTGCCAGCAGTCCCGCAGGCCGGTACAATGAGCAGTTCTTC
J: TRBJ2-6; size: -; length: 14; V: TRBV27; D: -; CDR3: CASSLSSGANVLTF; DNA: TGTGCCAGCAGTTTATCTAGCGGGGCCAACGTCCTGACTTTC
J: TRBJ2-3; size: -; length: 15; V: TRBV27; D: -; CDR3: CASSPPRSYLDTQYF; DNA: TGTGCCAGCAGTCCTCCCCGATCCTATCTGGATACGCAGTATTTT
J: TRBJ2-7; size: -; length: 14; V: TRBV11-2; D: -; CDR3: CASSLDSVANEQYF; DNA: TGTGCCAGCAGCTTAGATTCGGTAGCCAACGAGCAGTACTTC
J: TRBJ1-2; size: -; length: 12; V: TRBV30; D: TRBD1; CDR3: CAWHRGQRGYTF; DNA: TGTGCCTGGCACAGGGGGCAGAGGGGCTACACCTTC
J: TRBJ2-5; size: -; length: 15; V: TRBV6-1; D: -; CDR3: CASWGSRTGRNQQYF; DNA: TGTGCCAGCTGGGGCTCACGAACCGGACGGAATCAGCAGTACTTC
J: TRBJ2-3; size: once; length: 14; V: TRBV5-6; D: -; CDR3: CASSSNHYTDTQYF; DNA: TGTGCCAGCAGCTCCAACCACTACACAGATACGCAGTATTTT
J: TRBJ1-3; size: once; length: 14; V: TRBV27; D: -; CDR3: CASSSTGAGNTIYF; DNA: TGTGCCAGCAGTTCGACAGGAGCCGGAAACACCATATATTTT
J: TRBJ2-7; size: -; length: 12; V: TRBV30; D: -; CDR3: CAWSNRAYEQYF; DNA: TGTGCCTGGAGTAATAGAGCCTACGAGCAGTACTTC
J: TRBJ2-1; size: -; length: 13; V: TRBV9; D: -; CDR3: CASNDGRVNEQFF; DNA: TGTGCCAGCAATGACGGGAGAGTTAACGAGCAGTTCTTC
J: TRBJ2-3; size: -; length: 17; V: TRBV10-1; D: TRBD2; CDR3: CASTTSLAGYCTDTQYF; DNA: TGCGCCAGCACCACCTCCCTAGCGGGATATTGCACAGATACGCAGTATTTT
J: TRBJ1-1; size: -; length: 15; V: TRBV5-6; D: -; CDR3: CASSLANAEDTEAFF; DNA: TGTGCCAGCAGCTTGGCAAACGCAGAGGACACTGAAGCTTTCTTT
J: TRBJ1-5; size: -; length: 14; V: TRBV7-9; D: TRBD1; CDR3: CASSSGQINQPQHF; DNA: TGTGCCAGCAGCTCGGGACAGATCAATCAGCCCCAGCATTTT
J: TRBJ1-2; size: once; length: 13; V: TRBV6-5; D: TRBD1; CDR3: CASSPTGDGGYTF; DNA: TGTGCCAGCAGCCCGACAGGGGACGGCGGCTACACCTTC
J: TRBJ2-3; size: -; length: 16; V: TRBV7-2; D: TRBD2; CDR3: CASSLAWGGRVDTQYF; DNA: TGTGCCAGCAGCTTAGCGTGGGGAGGGCGCGTAGATACGCAGTATTTT